This TCR beta chain was sequenced for a study of a mutant IDH1 vaccine in newly diagnosed glioma. In the study overall: Patients under treatment included approximately 60% males and roughly 40% females and had a mean age of roughly 43 years.

Time point of the sample: week 11, during vaccination. A single vaccine dose contained 300 ug of mutant IDH1 20-mer peptide, and topical imiquimod was used with it. This clone was observed a single time. The antigen remains undetermined. Sequencing was performed with immunoSEQ multiplex PCR; in TCRdb, only in-frame clones are kept and a portion is missing. The table has fewer than 75,000 clones, about four fifths seen once. This CDR3 contains 14 residues. The V and J ends lost 6 bases and 2 bases, in that order; junction bases with no gene match: 7. Germline CDR1 and CDR2: SGHDT and YYEEEE. The TCR sequence derives from a woman between 45 and 60 years old with glioma. The V and J genes are TRBV5-6 and TRBJ1-2; 7 bases are a match to TRBD1. Sequenced material: PBMCs, taken from a glioma patient whose treatment included an IDH1 peptide vaccine. The CDR3 region is CASTLGTENYGYTF. The DNA of the CDR3 is TGTGCCAGCACCCTGGGGACAGAAAACTATGGCTACACCTTC.